This is a list of T cell receptor beta chains from one sample in a study of post-analysis software for immune sequencing data. One entry per CDR3 protein results from TCRdb running MiXCR on the PCR reads. This sample has over 150,000 distinct CDR3 sequences; around 30% occur once, and the top ten carry roughly 1.6%. The sample comprised blood. The origin of the receptors is a girl aged 5-17 years with multiple sclerosis. Both conserved end residues are part of each CDR3. The D gene is left open where the match is weak. Size is omitted from some rows. Given values are once, few, many or a class for expanded clones.

.	13	many	TRBV12-3/TRBV12-4	TRBJ2-7	TGTGCCAGCAGTTTCACGGTGGCCTACGAGCAGTACTTC	CASSFTVAYEQYF
.	13	many	TRBV5-1	TRBJ2-3	TGCGCCAGCAGAACGTCGGTTGCAGATACGCAGTATTTT	CASRTSVADTQYF
TRBD1	14	few	TRBV19	TRBJ1-5	TGTGCCAGTAGTTCCAACAGGGGCGGTCAGCCCCAGCATTTT	CASSSNRGGQPQHF
TRBD2	18	many	TRBV4-1	TRBJ2-1	TGCGCCAGCAGGCCCCTTGGACTAGCGGGAGTCTCCTACAATGAGCAGTTCTTC	CASRPLGLAGVSYNEQFF
.	11	.	TRBV30	TRBJ2-7	TGTGCCTGGAACAGGGCGGAGACCCGGTACTTC	CAWNRAETRYF
.	17	.	TRBV19	TRBJ2-4	TGCGCCAGTAGTAAGGACGGGACCCTCCTAACCAAAAACATTCAGTACTTC	CASSKDGTLLTKNIQYF
.	13	many	TRBV29-1	TRBJ2-1	TGCAGCGTTGTAAGTGAAAGGTACAATGAGCAGTTCTTC	CSVVSERYNEQFF
.	12	once	TRBV7-2	TRBJ2-1	TGTGCCAGCAGCCGACAATACAATGAGCAGTTCTTC	CASSRQYNEQFF
.	13	many	TRBV24-1	TRBJ2-1	TGTGCCACCAGTCCCGGCTCACACAATGAGCAGTTCTTC	CATSPGSHNEQFF
TRBD1	12	few	TRBV18	TRBJ1-2	TGTGCCAGCTCACCAGGGACAGGGGGCTACACCTTC	CASSPGTGGYTF
TRBD2	12	many	TRBV4-1	TRBJ2-1	TGCGCCAGCAGCCATCCGGGAGGTGAGCAGTTCTTC	CASSHPGGEQFF
TRBD1	13	many	TRBV6-5	TRBJ1-2	TGTGCCAGCACCCCTGGGACAGGGCATGGCTACACCTTC	CASTPGTGHGYTF
.	12	few	TRBV29-1	TRBJ1-1	TGCAGCGTTTATCGGCCCGACGGTGAAGCTTTCTTT	CSVYRPDGEAFF
.	14	few	TRBV28	TRBJ2-7	TGTGCCAGCAGGTCCGGGACGGCAACCTACGAGCAGTACTTC	CASRSGTATYEQYF
TRBD2	19	many	TRBV4-1	TRBJ2-5	TGCGCCAGCAGCCAAGCCCCGGCGACTAGCGGGAGTTTCGTAGAGACCCAGTACTTC	CASSQAPATSGSFVETQYF
TRBD1	12	.	TRBV19	TRBJ1-2	TGTGCCAGTTGGCAGGGGGCGATGGGCTACACCTTC	CASWQGAMGYTF
TRBD2	14	.	TRBV20-1	TRBJ2-7	TGCAGTGCTGCCACTAGCGGGAGGCGGGACGAGCAGTACTTC	CSAATSGRRDEQYF
.	15	.	TRBV5-1	TRBJ2-7	TGCGCCAGCAGCCTTGAGGGATTAGGAACCTACGAGCAGTACTTC	CASSLEGLGTYEQYF
.	16	many	TRBV7-8	TRBJ2-3	TGTGCCAGCAGCGGGCGGGCAGGGAATCCCACAGATACGCAGTATTTT	CASSGRAGNPTDTQYF
.	15	few	TRBV5-1	TRBJ2-7	TGCGCCAGCAGCTTAAGACTCGCTGGGGGATACGAGCAGTACTTC	CASSLRLAGGYEQYF
.	19	many	TRBV6-1	TRBJ2-1	TGTGCCAGCAGGGTGGGACAGGGGGCTACTAGCGGGAGGATCGGAGAGCAGTTCTTC	CASRVGQGATSGRIGEQFF
.	14	many	TRBV15	TRBJ2-5	TGTGCCACCAGCACAATTAGCGAGATAGAGACCCAGTACTTC	CATSTISEIETQYF
.	15	.	TRBV7-2	TRBJ2-7	TGTGCCAGCAGCCGTCGACATGAAGTCAACTACGAGCAGTACTTC	CASSRRHEVNYEQYF
.	13	few	TRBV29-1	TRBJ1-1	TGCAGCGTTGAACCCCAGGGAGACACTGAAGCTTTCTTT	CSVEPQGDTEAFF
.	18	many	TRBV4-2	TRBJ2-3	TGTGCCAGCAGCCAAGAACCGTACGGGGGAGGTAGCACAGATACGCAGTATTTT	CASSQEPYGGGSTDTQYF
.	15	few	TRBV7-2	TRBJ2-1	TGTGCCAGCAGCCCTCGGGCGGGTGGAAGTTATGAGCAGTTCTTC	CASSPRAGGSYEQFF
TRBD1	15	.	TRBV12-3/TRBV12-4	TRBJ1-1	TGTGCCAGCAGTTTCGGACAGGGGACTTACACTGGAGCTTTCTTT	CASSFGQGTYTGAFF
TRBD1	17	many	TRBV10-3	TRBJ2-5	TGTGCCATCAGTGATCACGGCCGGGACAGGGGATTAAGAGAGCAGTACTTC	CAISDHGRDRGLREQYF
.	14	.	TRBV20-1	TRBJ1-1	TGCAGTGCTAGAGATAGGGCAGGGATCACTGAAGCTTTCTTT	CSARDRAGITEAFF
TRBD2	16	.	TRBV5-1	TRBJ2-2	TGCGCCAGCAGCTTGGGACTAGCGGGAGCCCCCGGGGAGCTGTTTTTT	CASSLGLAGAPGELFF
TRBD1	16	few	TRBV28	TRBJ2-1	TGTGCCAGCAGTGACCCCAGAGGGACAGACCGAAATGAGCAGTTCTTC	CASSDPRGTDRNEQFF
TRBD2	11	many	TRBV6-5	TRBJ2-7	TGTGCCAGCTTCACCGGGAGGGAGCAGTACTTC	CASFTGREQYF
.	14	few	TRBV20-1	TRBJ1-2	TGCAGTGCTACCCGACGGGCGGGGATCTATGGCTACACCTTC	CSATRRAGIYGYTF
.	14	few	TRBV5-4	TRBJ2-7	TGTGCCAGCAGCCCGACGACTAGTTCTAGCGAGCAGTACTTC	CASSPTTSSSEQYF
.	16	.	TRBV7-9	TRBJ1-4	TGTGCCAGCAGCTTAGCTATCGGACCTAGAGTTGAAAAACTGTTTTTT	CASSLAIGPRVEKLFF
.	14	few	TRBV7-9	TRBJ1-4	TGTGCCAGCAGCTTAACTGGGCATAATGAAAAACTGTTTTTT	CASSLTGHNEKLFF
.	16	few	TRBV9	TRBJ2-7	TGTGCCAGCACCGTTGGTAAGGAACTCGGCCTCAATGAGCAGTACTTC	CASTVGKELGLNEQYF
.	12	.	TRBV7-8	TRBJ2-1	TGTGCCAGCAGCTCTCTGGCATTTCCGGAGTTCTTC	CASSSLAFPEFF
.	15	.	TRBV11-2	TRBJ2-3	TGTGCCAGCAGCTTAGGCTTACAGCTACTAGATACGCAGTATTTT	CASSLGLQLLDTQYF
.	13	few	TRBV12-3/TRBV12-4	TRBJ1-4	TGTGCCAGCACTCTTCTCCATAATGAAAAACTGTTTTTT	CASTLLHNEKLFF
TRBD2	14	many	TRBV20-1	TRBJ2-7	TGCAGTGCTAGTTCAGCGGGGGCCGCTTACGAGCAGTACTTC	CSASSAGAAYEQYF
.	17	few	TRBV5-1	TRBJ2-4	TGCGCCAGCAGCTTGTCCGGAGGGTCGATCTTCGGAGACATTCAGTACTTC	CASSLSGGSIFGDIQYF